These 25 T cell receptor beta chains were all obtained from the same sample, sequenced in a study of cytomegalovirus exposure and HLA in healthy donors. The PCR had 60 Vbeta and 13 Jbeta primers. This table comes from immunoSEQ multiplex PCR, and its TCRdb copy is limited to in-frame clones, with some not included. The data contain around 180,000 clones, roughly 70% of them singletons. Source material: PBMCs. All receptors derive from a girl between 5 and 17 years old in good health and CMV-seronegative.

The chain uses TRBV6-5 and TRBJ2-7; TRBD1 matches 9 bases. V was clipped by 0 bases and J by 0 bases; unmatched bases: 3. The CDR3 runs to 16 residues. From germline, CDR1 is MNHEY and CDR2 SVGAGI. The CDR3 is CASSYSGTGPSYEQYF. The CDR3 DNA is TGTGCCAGCAGTTACTCGGGGACAGGGCCCTCCTACGAGCAGTACTTC.

This chain uses TRBV19 with TRBJ2-7; 7 bases agree with TRBD1. Unmatched junction bases numbered 8, after V lost 7 bases and J lost 2 bases. The CDR3 runs to 14 residues. In germline, CDR1 is LNHDA, CDR2 SQIVND (reference sequence). CDR3 DNA: TGTGCCAGTACCACAGGGGACGCCACCTACGAGCAGTACTTC. Residues: CASTTGDATYEQYF. Using reference TRBV19 and TRBJ2-7 for the parts outside the CDR3, the full variable domain is DGGITQSPKYLFRKEGQNVTLSCEQNLNHDAMYWYRQDPGQGLRLIYYSQIVNDFQKGDIAEGYSVSREKKESFPLTVTSAQKNPTAFYLCASTTGDATYEQYFGPGTRLTVT.

The rearrangement links TRBV6-5 to TRBJ1-4, with a possible D match to TRBD1 (5 bases). V was clipped by 6 bases and J by 6 bases, with 14 bases between them. The germline gives CDR1 MNHEY, CDR2 SVGAGI. There are 14 residues in the CDR3. The CDR3 is CASRRTTVDEKLFF. The CDR3 DNA reads TGTGCCAGCAGACGGACAACAGTTGATGAAAAACTGTTTTTT.

The chain couples TRBV10-1 to TRBJ2-7; D may be TRBD2 (6 bases). Germline CDR1 WNHNN, CDR2 SYGVQD (reference sequence). Trimming removed 2 bases at V and 4 bases at J, with 15 bases between. This CDR3 contains 15 residues. For the CDR3, the DNA is TGCGCCAGCAGTGAGACCGGGACGGGAGCTTACGAGCAGTACTTC. It encodes CASSETGTGAYEQYF.

This clone was seen only once. The chain has TRBV19 and TRBJ2-5; TRBD1 is a possible D gene (5 bases). V was shortened by 7 bases and J by 5 bases, with 17 bases between the two germline ends. The CDR3 has 14 amino acids. CDR1 LNHDA and CDR2 SQIVND come from the germline V gene (reference sequence). CDR3 DNA: TGTGCCAGTAAGGGTATAGGGGTTGGGGAGACCCAGTACTTC. This codes for CASKGIGVGETQYF.

This chain uses TRBV19 with TRBJ1-5; D is perhaps TRBD1 (5 bases). In germline, CDR1 is LNHDA, CDR2 SQIVND (reference sequence). The germline V and J ends were trimmed by 6 bases and 3 bases, with 9 bases remaining between them. The CDR3 covers 13 residues. Written as DNA, the CDR3 is TGTGCCAGTAGGGGGGGTTTCAATCAGCCCCAGCATTTT. Translating gives CASRGGFNQPQHF.

The V and J genes are TRBV14 and TRBJ1-4; D is uncertain. CDR1 is SGHDN, CDR2 FVKESK, per germline. The CDR3 extends over 15 amino acids. V was clipped by 6 bases and J by 3 bases, with 14 bases between them. The CDR3 DNA is TGTGCCAGCAGTCTTTCTACCGGGGCTAATGAAAAACTGTTTTTT. Translating gives CASSLSTGANEKLFF.

The chain joins TRBV2 to TRBJ2-6, with D possibly matching TRBD1 (5 bases). Between the trimmed V and J ends, which lost 6 bases and 2 bases, there was a span of 14 bases. Germline V lookup: CDR1 SNHLY, CDR2 FYNNEI. The CDR3 consists of 16 residues. CDR3 loop: CASRGPQGPGANVLTF. DNA for the CDR3: TGTGCCAGCAGGGGGCCCCAAGGCCCTGGGGCCAACGTCCTGACTTTC.

This clone appeared a single time. This rearrangement joins TRBV5-1 to TRBJ2-1; TRBD2 agrees at 11 bases. Trimming cost V 4 bases and J 5 bases; bases outside gene matches: 8. The germline V gene encodes CDR1 SGHRS and CDR2 YFSETQ. There are 16 residues in the CDR3. As DNA, the CDR3 is TGCGCCAGCAGCGTCACCGGGACTAGCGGACACAATGAGCAGTTCTTC. Its translation is CASSVTGTSGHNEQFF.

This clone occurred a few times. V and J are TRBV5-4 and TRBJ2-3, with 11 bases aligning to TRBD2. This CDR3 has 18 residues. J gave up 2 bases and V 0 bases, and 8 bases lay outside the gene matches. Germline CDR1 is SGHNT and CDR2 is YYREEE (reference sequence). The CDR3 is CASSLGQLAGAHTDTQYF. CDR3 coding DNA: TGTGCCAGCAGCTTGGGGCAACTAGCGGGGGCGCACACAGATACGCAGTATTTT.

V and J are TRBV11-3 and TRBJ2-1, with a weak D call TRBD1 (6 bases). The germline CDR1 and CDR2 sequences are SGHNT and YENEEA. CDR3 size: 14 residues. V was shortened by 1 base and J by 9 bases, with 13 bases between the two germline ends. The CDR3 DNA sequence: TGTGCCAGCAGCTTAGGGGGGCGGGCTGGTGAGCAGTTCTTC. It encodes CASSLGGRAGEQFF.

This clone has a handful of counts. The gene calls are TRBV7-6 and TRBJ2-7; D is perhaps TRBD2 (7 bases). Germline V gives CDR1 SGHVS, CDR2 FNYEAQ. This CDR3 is built from 13 residues. V lost 6 bases and J 5 bases, leaving 14 bases between the germline ends. The CDR3 bases are TGTGCCAGCAGTTTCCTAGGGGGGGACGAGCAGTACTTC. It specifies CASSFLGGDEQYF.

This clone appeared a few times. This chain connects TRBV7-9 to TRBJ2-1, with a possible D match to TRBD2 (5 bases). The length of the CDR3 is 14 residues. Trimming stripped 0 bases from V and 12 bases from J, with 15 bases between. Germline V CDR1 and CDR2: SEHNR, FQNEAQ (reference sequence). The CDR3 nucleotides are TGTGCCAGCAGCTTAGCGGGCAGATGGGAGAGGCAGTTCTTC. Translated, it gives CASSLAGRWERQFF.

This chain connects TRBV7-9 to TRBJ1-2, with a tentative D call TRBD1 (5 bases). From germline, CDR1 is SEHNR and CDR2 FQNEAQ (reference sequence). V was clipped by 6 bases and J by 6 bases, with 14 bases between them. This CDR3 has 13 amino acids. In DNA, the CDR3 is TGTGCCAGCAGGAGGGCGGGGGAGGATGGCTACACCTTC. As protein: CASRRAGEDGYTF.

This clone came up once. V and J are TRBV10-1 and TRBJ2-7, with 7 bases fitting TRBD2. V was clipped by 5 bases and J by 7 bases; unmatched bases: 8. Germline CDR1 reads WNHNN; CDR2 reads SYGVQD (reference sequence). The CDR3 runs to 13 residues. CDR3 nucleotides: TGCGCCAGCAGTTCAGGACTAGAAGGGGAGCAGTACTTC. Translation gives CASSSGLEGEQYF.

The rearrangement uses TRBV27 and TRBJ2-7; TRBD1 matches 9 bases. Germline V lookup: CDR1 MNHEY, CDR2 SMNVEV (reference sequence). The CDR3 extends over 13 amino acids. Unmatched junction bases numbered 2, after V lost 8 bases and J lost 0 bases. The CDR3 nucleotides read TGTGCCAGCGGACAGGGGAGCTCCTACGAGCAGTACTTC. Residues: CASGQGSSYEQYF.

The gene calls are TRBV14 and TRBJ2-3; D uncertain. CDR3 length equals 15 residues. Germline CDR1 and CDR2: SGHDN and FVKESK. V was shortened by 4 bases and J by 3 bases, with 14 bases between the two germline ends. CDR3 DNA sequence: TGTGCCAGCAGCCCACTTCGGCAGGTGACAGATACGCAGTATTTT. Translation: CASSPLRQVTDTQYF.

The V call is TRBV5-4, the J call TRBJ1-2, with 11 bases matching TRBD1. Trimming took 2 bases from V and 6 from J; bases not matched to a gene: 3. The CDR3 contains 14 residues. Germline assignment: CDR1 SGHNT and CDR2 YYREEE (reference sequence). The CDR3 loop is CASSFLDRGHGYTF. The CDR3 coding sequence is TGTGCCAGCAGCTTCTTGGACAGGGGGCATGGCTACACCTTC.

The chain carries TRBV5-8 and TRBJ1-5; D gene ambiguous. This CDR3 comprises 13 residues. The V and J ends lost 0 bases and 7 bases respectively, with 8 bases between them. From germline, CDR1 is SGHTS and CDR2 YDEGEE. CDR3 protein: CASSLDGRQPQHF. The CDR3 DNA reads TGTGCCAGCAGCTTGGACGGGAGGCAGCCCCAGCATTTT. The entire variable domain, with the rest obtained from reference TRBV5-8 and TRBJ1-5, is as follows: EAGVTQSPTHLIKTRGQQATLRCSPISGHTSVYWYQQALGLGLQFLLWYDEGEERNRGNFPPRFSGRQFPNYSSELNVNALELEDSALYLCASSLDGRQPQHFGDGTRLSIL.

This rearrangement joins TRBV5-6 to TRBJ1-2; maybe TRBD1 (6 bases). Germline V gene data show CDR1 as SGHDT and CDR2 as YYEEEE. This CDR3 is built from 17 residues. Trimming shortened V by 0 bases and J by 4 bases, and 19 bases separated the two germline ends. The CDR3 here is CASSLDRLSRGPYGYTF. CDR3 DNA: TGTGCCAGCAGCTTGGATCGCTTGAGCAGGGGTCCCTATGGCTACACCTTC. The whole variable domain, remainder taken from reference TRBV5-6 and TRBJ1-2, is DAGVTQSPTHLIKTRGQQVTLRCSPKSGHDTVSWYQQALGQGPQFIFQYYEEEERQRGNFPDRFSGHQFPNYSSELNVNALLLGDSALYLCASSLDRLSRGPYGYTFGSGTRLTVV.

The gene calls are TRBV2 and TRBJ2-4; 7 nucleotides agree with TRBD2. After removal of 8 bases from V and 7 bases from J, the junction contained 11 bases not matched to a gene. This CDR3 contains 14 residues. Per the germline V gene, CDR1 is SNHLY and CDR2 is FYNNEI. CDR3 sequence: CASYTGRGMNIQYF. The CDR3 DNA reads TGTGCCAGCTATACGGGGAGGGGAATGAACATTCAGTACTTC.

The chain joins TRBV18 to TRBJ1-5, with D perhaps TRBD1 (6 bases). V was pared by 6 bases and J by 2 bases, with 23 bases between. This CDR3 is 18 amino acids long. From germline, CDR1 is KGHSH and CDR2 LQKENI. The CDR3 here is CASSPDSSMGVGNQPQHF. The CDR3 region has the DNA TGTGCCAGCTCCCCGGACAGCTCCATGGGGGTTGGCAATCAGCCCCAGCATTTT. Combining the CDR3 with reference TRBV18 and TRBJ1-5 gives the whole variable domain NAGVMQNPRHLVRRRGQEARLRCSPMKGHSHVYWYRQLPEEGLKFMVYLQKENIIDESGMPKERFSAEFPKEGPSILRIQQVVRGDSAAYFCASSPDSSMGVGNQPQHFGDGTRLSIL.

The gene calls are TRBV7-2 and TRBJ2-5; possibly TRBD2 for D (6 bases). V was pared by 5 bases and J by 3 bases, with 10 bases between. Looked up from germline, CDR1 is SGHTA and CDR2 is FQGNSA. The CDR3 length is 13 residues. CDR3 nucleotides: TGTGCCAGCAGCAGGGAGGTCAAAGAGACCCAGTACTTC. It translates to CASSREVKETQYF.

This chain links TRBV18 with TRBJ1-4; 7 nucleotides line up with TRBD1. The CDR3 length is 17 residues. Germline V CDR1 and CDR2: KGHSH, LQKENI. V lost 0 bases and J lost 8; bases outside the gene matches: 12. In DNA, the CDR3 is TGTGCCAGCTCACCACCCCTCCACGACAGGGCAAGGGAAAAACTGTTTTTT. Protein sequence: CASSPPLHDRAREKLFF.

The chain recombines TRBV11-3 with TRBJ1-1; D is perhaps TRBD1 (5 bases). CDR3 length: 13 amino acids. Trimming cost V 1 base and J 3 bases, with 6 bases left between them. Germline V lookup: CDR1 SGHNT, CDR2 YENEEA. CDR3 coding DNA: TGTGCCAGCAGCTTAGCGACAGACACTGAAGCTTTCTTT. Protein sequence: CASSLATDTEAFF.